The clone carrying this T cell receptor (beta chain) was counted many times. Germline values: CDR1 DFQATT, CDR2 SNEGSKA (reference sequence). There are 15 residues in the CDR3. Trimming removed 3 bases from V and 2 bases from J; junction bases left unmatched: 8. The sorting of naive CD8 T cells used the CD8+CD4-CCR7+CD45RA+ phenotype. The sample originates from a study of molecular identifiers for immune sequencing clone quantification. It was with previously described methods and listed TCR primers that bulk TCR libraries were made. TCRdb reprocessed the PCR reads via MiXCR and lists one record per CDR3 protein. The sample lists approximately 97,000 distinct CDR3 sequences, approximately 24% occurring once.

This sequence was found in a human donor in good health. Some libraries in this study had Jurkat cell RNA spiked in. Sequenced material: naive CD8+ T cells from blood, with Jurkat cell RNA spiked in. Subset indicated: FACS-sorted CD8+CD4-CCR7+CD45RA+ naive T cells. The chain links TRBV20-1 to TRBJ2-3; TRBD2 aligns across 7 bases. CDR3 region: CSASRGGAYTDTQYF. CDR3 coding DNA: TGCAGTGCTAGTAGGGGAGGGGCCTACACAGATACGCAGTATTTT.